This is a list of T cell receptor beta chains from one sample in a study of shared clonotypes between healthy human individuals. Only in-frame clones appear in the TCRdb table, and some are missing; sequencing was by immunoSEQ multiplex PCR. Of roughly 2,000,000 clones listed, about 95% are singletons. Sequencing was performed on naive CD8+ T cells sorted from blood. Receptor source: a man aged 18 to 29 in good health. Both conserved end residues are part of each CDR3.

cdr3_length: 14
v_call: TRBV13
j_call: TRBJ2-5
cdr3_aa: CASSLGGGGETQYF

cdr3_length: 18
v_call: TRBV4-3
j_call: TRBJ2-1
cdr3_aa: CASSQYTGLPSSYNEQFF

cdr3_length: 19
v_call: TRBV27
j_call: TRBJ2-1
cdr3_aa: CASSLRSGTSGSVYNEQFF

cdr3_length: 14
v_call: TRBV5-4
j_call: TRBJ2-7
cdr3_aa: CASSQAGSFYEQYF

cdr3_length: 17
v_call: TRBV14
j_call: TRBJ2-1
cdr3_aa: CASSLGLAGGPDNEQFF

cdr3_length: 14
v_call: TRBV4-2
j_call: TRBJ1-1
cdr3_aa: CASSQDLSNTEAFF

cdr3_length: 18
v_call: TRBV27
j_call: TRBJ1-4
cdr3_aa: CASSAQNVVTGVDEKLFF

cdr3_length: 15
v_call: TRBV9
j_call: TRBJ2-3
cdr3_aa: CASSAGAGPADTQYF

cdr3_length: 15
v_call: TRBV19
j_call: TRBJ2-7
cdr3_aa: CASSEPGQTLREQYF

cdr3_length: 13
v_call: TRBV9
j_call: TRBJ1-1
cdr3_aa: CASSVLPYTEAFF

cdr3_length: 14
v_call: TRBV4-2
j_call: TRBJ1-1
cdr3_aa: CASSPGVMNTEAFF

cdr3_length: 14
v_call: TRBV7-9
j_call: TRBJ2-1
cdr3_aa: CASSHWTANNEQFF

cdr3_length: 15
v_call: TRBV28
j_call: TRBJ2-1
cdr3_aa: CASSLRAMGYDEQFF

cdr3_length: 15
v_call: TRBV6-6
j_call: TRBJ1-6
cdr3_aa: CASSAIGVQNSPLHF

cdr3_length: 13
v_call: TRBV5-4
j_call: TRBJ2-7
cdr3_aa: CASSLTEGYEQYF

cdr3_length: 13
v_call: TRBV27
j_call: TRBJ2-7
cdr3_aa: CASSFGQRYEQYF

cdr3_length: 15
v_call: TRBV27
j_call: TRBJ1-2
cdr3_aa: CASTTLGDRGAGYTF

cdr3_length: 13
v_call: TRBV7-3
j_call: TRBJ1-1
cdr3_aa: CASSFLRNTEAFF

cdr3_length: 13
v_call: TRBV11-2
j_call: TRBJ1-2
cdr3_aa: CASSFGQGYGYTF

cdr3_length: 14
v_call: TRBV18
j_call: TRBJ2-7
cdr3_aa: CASSPGQGLYEQYF

cdr3_length: 19
v_call: TRBV28
j_call: TRBJ1-3
cdr3_aa: CASRSGTGVEKPQGNTIYF

cdr3_length: 15
v_call: TRBV7-8
j_call: TRBJ2-3
cdr3_aa: CASSSWGGQGDTQYF

cdr3_length: 14
v_call: TRBV27
j_call: TRBJ1-2
cdr3_aa: CASRSTGGDYGYTF

cdr3_length: 16
v_call: TRBV28
j_call: TRBJ2-1
cdr3_aa: CASSLLGQGRVLEQFF

cdr3_length: 13
v_call: TRBV27
j_call: TRBJ2-7
cdr3_aa: CASTATGSYEQYF

cdr3_length: 12
v_call: TRBV27
j_call: TRBJ2-2
cdr3_aa: CASSSDTGELFF

cdr3_length: 13
v_call: TRBV27
j_call: TRBJ2-7
cdr3_aa: CASGGEGTGEQYF

cdr3_length: 16
v_call: TRBV7-9
j_call: TRBJ1-1
cdr3_aa: CASSGRPGHSNTEAFF

cdr3_length: 13
v_call: TRBV2
j_call: TRBJ2-5
cdr3_aa: CASTDRVQETQYF